This TCR beta chain was sequenced for a study of regulatory T cells in long-lasting Graves disease. Germline CDR1 is SEHNR and CDR2 is FQNEAQ (reference sequence). The CDR3 covers 13 residues. Deletions cut 6 bases from V and 2 bases from J, with 10 bases between. HTBI primers from iRepertoire and Arm-PCR of CDR3 regions yielded the TCR beta libraries. TCRdb fed the multiplex PCR reads into MiXCR, producing one record per CDR3 protein. The sample includes 300,000 or so distinct CDR3 sequences, roughly 21% seen only once; the top ten take 29%. The time point is: persistent/refractory GD, antithyroid drugs over 5 years with positive TRAb. PBMC-extracted RNA yielded the TCR library.

J is TRBJ1-2 and V is TRBV7-9; D is uncertain. The sample was peripheral blood mononuclear cells (PBMCs), taken when the disease was refractory, from a patient treated with antithyroid drugs. The origin of this receptor is a female donor with Graves disease. This CDR3 reads CASREDINYGYTF. For the CDR3, the DNA is TGTGCCAGCAGGGAAGACATCAACTATGGCTACACCTTC.